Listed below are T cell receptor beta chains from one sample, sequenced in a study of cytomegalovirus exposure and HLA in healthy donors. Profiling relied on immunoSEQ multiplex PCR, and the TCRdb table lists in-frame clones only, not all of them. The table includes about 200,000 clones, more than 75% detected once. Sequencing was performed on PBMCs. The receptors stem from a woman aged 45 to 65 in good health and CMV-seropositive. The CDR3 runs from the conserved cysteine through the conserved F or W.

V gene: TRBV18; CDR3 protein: CASTLSFSYGNTIYF
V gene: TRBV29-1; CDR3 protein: CSVEASGAGAYEQYF
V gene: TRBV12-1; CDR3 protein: CASSFEGLARCPDTQYF
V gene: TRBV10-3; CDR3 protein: CAINWREDGEQFF
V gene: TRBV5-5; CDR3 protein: CASSLDRVGDTIYF
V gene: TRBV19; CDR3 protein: CASSIFQGAEEQFF
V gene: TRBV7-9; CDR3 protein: CASSQGQGTYEQYF
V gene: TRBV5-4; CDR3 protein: CASSDSRGSYEQYF
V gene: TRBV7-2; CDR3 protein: CASSSEGTGPSEQFF
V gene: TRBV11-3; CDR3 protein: CASSLGRDYTGELFF
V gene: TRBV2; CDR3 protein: CASSVAIGGPRARYF
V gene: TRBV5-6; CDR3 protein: CASSLGDRGWQYF